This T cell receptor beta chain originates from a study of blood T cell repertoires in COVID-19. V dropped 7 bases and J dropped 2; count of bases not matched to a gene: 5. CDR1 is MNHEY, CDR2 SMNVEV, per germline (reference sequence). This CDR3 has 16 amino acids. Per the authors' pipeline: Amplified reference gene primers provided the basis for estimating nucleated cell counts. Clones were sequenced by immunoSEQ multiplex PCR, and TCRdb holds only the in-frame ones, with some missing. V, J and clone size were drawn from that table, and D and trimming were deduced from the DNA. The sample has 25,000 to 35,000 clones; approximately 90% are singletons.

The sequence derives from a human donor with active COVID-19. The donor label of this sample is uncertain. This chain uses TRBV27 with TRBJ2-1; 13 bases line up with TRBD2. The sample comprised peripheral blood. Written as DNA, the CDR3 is TGTGCCAGCACAGGACTAGCGGGAGACCCCTACAATGAGCAGTTCTTC. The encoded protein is CASTGLAGDPYNEQFF.